The entry that follows covers one TCR beta chain sequence. This specimen belongs to a study of patients and donors after allogeneic stem cell transplantation. Each CDR3 protein gets one entry after TCRdb re-called the RT-PCR reads with MiXCR. The data show approximately 170,000 distinct CDR3 sequences, with roughly 22% seen just once and roughly 26% held by the top ten. V gave up 2 bases and J gave up 0 bases, with 12 bases separating them. The CDR3 runs 15 residues. Germline-derived CDR1 and CDR2 are DFQATT and SNEGSKA (reference sequence). The sequence derives from a human donor who was either an allogeneic HSCT recipient or a stem cell or donor lymphocyte infusion donor (not recorded which). It is not recorded whose cells these are; they may come from a transplant donor. The chain recombines TRBV20-1 with TRBJ2-3; D is undetermined. The specimen sequenced was blood, either unsorted or a sorted T cell fraction (not recorded which). The CDR3 loop is CSARFLSSSTDTQYF. The CDR3 nucleotides are TGCAGTGCTAGATTCCTCAGCTCTAGCACAGATACGCAGTATTTT.